Each of the 27 T cell receptor beta chains below was sequenced from the same sample in a study of cytomegalovirus exposure and HLA in healthy donors. 13 Jbeta primers and 60 Vbeta primers were used for the PCR. The assay was immunoSEQ multiplex PCR, and TCRdb's table has in-frame clones only and misses some. The table includes roughly 130,000 clones, just under 80% detected once. Material for sequencing was PBMCs. Receptors originate from a woman aged 40-49 years in good health and CMV-seronegative.

The chain combines TRBV2 with TRBJ2-3; no reliable D call. Germline V gene sequence: CDR1 SNHLY, CDR2 FYNNEI. The V end lost 8 bases, the J end lost 0 bases, and 6 bases lay between the germline ends. CDR3 length: 12 residues. The CDR3 nucleotides are TGTGCCAGCTCCCTCAGCACAGATACGCAGTATTTT. The encoded protein is CASSLSTDTQYF.

In its sample, this clone was seen once. The genes are TRBV18 and TRBJ1-3; maybe TRBD1 (5 bases). Germline values: CDR1 KGHSH, CDR2 LQKENI. The CDR3 covers 16 residues. Trimming left V 3 bases short and J 0 bases short, with 12 bases between. The CDR3 loop reads CASSPRQLTSGNTIYF. The DNA of the CDR3 is TGTGCCAGCTCACCCCGACAGTTAACCTCTGGAAACACCATATATTTT.

The genes are TRBV27 and TRBJ2-5; 9 nucleotides line up with TRBD1. The CDR3 has 15 residues. Losses at the gene ends were 4 bases for V and 5 bases for J; bases not matched to a gene: 8. CDR1 and CDR2 from the germline V gene are MNHEY and SMNVEV (reference sequence). As DNA, the CDR3 is TGTGCCAGCAGTTATCGACAGGGGGGCGCGGAGACCCAGTACTTC. It codes for CASSYRQGGAETQYF.

The chain links TRBV7-2 to TRBJ1-4; 8 bases fit TRBD1. Trimming removed 1 base from V and 8 bases from J; junction bases left unmatched: 6. CDR1 is SGHTA, CDR2 FQGNSA, per germline. The length of the CDR3 is 15 residues. The CDR3, as DNA: TGTGCCAGCAGCTTAGTAGGACAGGGCGGCGAAAAACTGTTTTTT. Protein product: CASSLVGQGGEKLFF.

This clone was detected only a few times. The V gene is TRBV28, the J gene TRBJ1-4; 7 bases align to TRBD1. Looked up from germline, CDR1 is MDHEN and CDR2 is SYDVKM. The V segment lost 4 bases and the J segment 8 bases; nucleotides outside the gene matches: 10. The CDR3 is made up of 15 amino acids. CDR3 region: CASSSDRDIKEKLFF. In nucleotides, the CDR3 is TGTGCCAGCAGTTCCGACAGGGACATTAAAGAAAAACTGTTTTTT.

This clone was seen only a few times. The chain carries TRBV2 and TRBJ2-7; D perhaps matches TRBD1 (6 bases). CDR3 length: 12 amino acids. V was cut by 6 bases and J by 4 bases, with 10 bases left in between. Germline CDR1 and CDR2: SNHLY and FYNNEI. The CDR3 region has the DNA TGTGCCAGCAGCAACCAGGGGTACGAGCAGTACTTC. Translated, it gives CASSNQGYEQYF.

Only a few counts were recorded for this clone. J is TRBJ1-2 and V is TRBV11-3, with D perhaps TRBD1 (5 bases). The V and J ends lost 1 base and 2 bases respectively, with 11 bases between them. From germline, CDR1 is SGHNT and CDR2 YENEEA. The CDR3 spans 15 residues. CDR3 sequence reads: CASSLVSRVNYGYTF. The CDR3 nucleotides are TGTGCCAGCAGCTTAGTATCCAGGGTAAACTATGGCTACACCTTC.

The CDR3 region has the DNA TGTGCCAGTAGTCCCGGGACAGGGGTCAATGAGCAGTTCTTC. Its translation is CASSPGTGVNEQFF. V and J are TRBV19 and TRBJ2-1, with TRBD1 matching over 10 bases. This CDR3 has 14 amino acids. Germline V CDR1 and CDR2: LNHDA, SQIVND (reference sequence). Trimming took 5 bases from V and 6 from J; bases not matched to a gene: 4.

The V call is TRBV6-5, the J call TRBJ2-5, with 9 bases fitting TRBD1. From germline, CDR1 is MNHEY and CDR2 SVGAGI. The trim removed 6 bases at V and 5 bases at J, leaving 4 bases unmatched. The CDR3 has 13 amino acids. CDR3 in amino acids: CASSTGGRETQYF. The CDR3 DNA is TGTGCCAGCAGCACAGGGGGCCGGGAGACCCAGTACTTC.

In its sample, this clone was seen once. The rearrangement uses TRBV29-1 and TRBJ1-2, with 8 bases identical to TRBD1. V was clipped by 2 bases and J by 8 bases; unmatched bases: 7. The CDR3 contains 13 residues. In germline, CDR1 is SQVTM, CDR2 ANQGSEA. The CDR3 coding sequence is TGCAGCGTTGAAACCGAACAGGGGGGAGGCTACACCTTC. It specifies CSVETEQGGGYTF.

V and J are TRBV6-1 and TRBJ2-3, with TRBD1 identical over 7 bases. J gave up 6 bases and V 5 bases, and 5 bases lay outside the gene matches. The germline V gene encodes CDR1 MNHNS and CDR2 SASEGT. The CDR3 sequence is 13 residues long. CDR3 protein: CASSRGTDDTQYF. In DNA, the CDR3 is TGTGCCAGCAGTAGAGGGACAGACGATACGCAGTATTTT.

V is TRBV7-9 and J is TRBJ2-3; D might be TRBD2 (7 bases). The length of the CDR3 is 16 residues. V was shortened by 1 base and J by 3 bases, with 14 bases between the two germline ends. Germline V CDR1 and CDR2: SEHNR, FQNEAQ (reference sequence). CDR3: CASSLVGGARTDTQYF. The CDR3 coding sequence is TGTGCCAGCAGCTTAGTTGGGGGGGCCCGAACAGATACGCAGTATTTT.

The CDR3 region is CATSREGTDIQYF. The CDR3 nucleotides read TGTGCCACCAGCAGAGAGGGGACAGACATTCAGTACTTC. The chain carries TRBV15 and TRBJ2-4; TRBD1 matches at 7 bases. The germline V gene has CDR1 LNHNV and CDR2 YYDKDF (reference sequence). J gave up 8 bases and V 0 bases, and 1 base lay outside the gene matches. The CDR3 is made up of 13 amino acids.

This chain connects TRBV6-1 to TRBJ2-7; 16 bases align to TRBD2. Germline V gene data show CDR1 as MNHNS and CDR2 as SASEGT. CDR3 size: 18 residues. V shed 4 bases, J shed 6 bases, and the junction held 12 bases outside the gene matches. As DNA, the CDR3 is TGTGCCAGCAGTGTTTCGGGGACTAGCGGGAGGGCCAGCCGCGAGCAGTACTTC. Protein product: CASSVSGTSGRASREQYF.

The rearrangement joins TRBV5-1 to TRBJ2-7; 8 bases align to TRBD2. V gave up 4 bases and J gave up 6 bases; unmatched junction bases: 9. Germline V gene data show CDR1 as SGHRS and CDR2 as YFSETQ. There are 14 residues in the CDR3. CDR3 residues: CASSGGTSRTEQYF. CDR3 in DNA: TGCGCCAGCAGCGGGGGGACTAGTAGAACCGAGCAGTACTTC.

V and J are TRBV6-4 and TRBJ1-5; D remains unclear. Trimming removed 6 bases from V and 9 bases from J, with 9 bases in between. The V gene's germline CDR1 is MRHNA and CDR2 SNTAGT. The length of the CDR3 is 11 residues. CDR3 in amino acids: CASRPRGPQHF. DNA of the CDR3: TGTGCCAGCAGGCCCCGCGGGCCCCAGCATTTT.

This clone has only a few counts. The V call is TRBV7-3, the J call TRBJ2-2; TRBD2 agrees at 9 bases. Trimming at V came to 6 bases and at J to 7 bases, leaving 9 bases not matched to a gene. The germline V gene encodes CDR1 SGHTA and CDR2 FQGTGA. CDR3 length equals 15 residues. The CDR3 nucleotides read TGTGCCAGCAGTCCAGCGGGAGGCCGGGTCGGGGAGCTGTTTTTT. Its translation: CASSPAGGRVGELFF.

This clone was seen more than once but under ten times. The V call is TRBV5-5, the J call TRBJ2-2; TRBD1 might be the D (6 bases). Germline loops: CDR1 SGHKS, CDR2 YYEKEE (reference sequence). The CDR3 loop spans 14 amino acids. Trimming left V 0 bases short and J 6 bases short, with 9 bases between. The DNA of the CDR3 is TGTGCCAGCAGCTTGGGGACAGTTGCCGGGGAGCTGTTTTTT. Translated: CASSLGTVAGELFF.

This clone was recorded only once. This chain joins TRBV2 and TRBJ2-2; TRBD2 agrees at 8 bases. The CDR3 has 16 residues. J gave up 0 bases and V 5 bases, and 5 bases lay outside the gene matches. Germline-derived CDR1 and CDR2 are SNHLY and FYNNEI. Here the CDR3 reads CASSLLADTNTGELFF. The CDR3 nucleotides read TGTGCCAGCAGTCTACTAGCGGATACGAACACCGGGGAGCTGTTTTTT.

The genes are TRBV2 and TRBJ2-1; the D is unclear. Trimming removed 0 bases from V and 4 bases from J, with 10 bases in between. Germline V gives CDR1 SNHLY, CDR2 FYNNEI. This CDR3 comprises 15 residues. The CDR3 is CASSEAFEFYNEQFF. The DNA for the CDR3 is TGTGCCAGCAGTGAAGCTTTTGAGTTTTACAATGAGCAGTTCTTC.

This clone was picked up a small number of times. The rearrangement joins TRBV28 to TRBJ2-2, with 10 bases fitting TRBD1. With V trimmed by 7 bases and J by 1 base, 9 bases remained unmatched. Germline V gene sequence: CDR1 MDHEN, CDR2 SYDVKM. The CDR3 consists of 17 residues. The CDR3 region is CASNSRDRGWNTGELFF. In DNA form, the CDR3 reads TGTGCCAGCAACAGCCGGGACAGGGGATGGAACACCGGGGAGCTGTTTTTT. The full variable domain, its missing parts supplied by reference TRBV28 and TRBJ2-2, is DVKVTQSSRYLVKRTGEKVFLECVQDMDHENMFWYRQDPGLGLRLIYFSYDVKMKEKGDIPEGYSVSREKKERFSLILESASTNQTSMYLCASNSRDRGWNTGELFFGEGSRLTVL.

The rearrangement uses TRBV15 and TRBJ1-2, with a tentative D call TRBD1 (6 bases). CDR3 length: 14 amino acids. Trimming took off 3 bases at V and 5 bases at J, with 13 bases between the two ends. Germline V gives CDR1 LNHNV, CDR2 YYDKDF (reference sequence). The CDR3 loop reads CATSRRTESYGYTF. Written as DNA, the CDR3 is TGTGCCACCAGCAGGCGGACAGAAAGTTATGGCTACACCTTC.

This clone was detected a few times. The CDR3 sequence: CASSKSGDLQETQYF. The CDR3, as DNA: TGTGCCAGCAGCAAGAGCGGGGATCTCCAAGAGACCCAGTACTTC. The rearrangement joins TRBV7-9 to TRBJ2-5; 7 bases fit TRBD2. The CDR3 runs 15 residues. CDR1 is SEHNR, CDR2 FQNEAQ, per germline (reference sequence). V lost 5 bases, J lost 1 base, and 7 bases stayed unmatched.

This chain joins TRBV30 and TRBJ1-1; no clear D gene. The ends were cut back, 6 bases at V and 1 base at J, with 12 bases in the middle. Germline V gene data show CDR1 as GTSNPN and CDR2 as SVGIG (reference sequence). The CDR3 totals 13 residues. DNA of the CDR3: TGTGCCTGCAGCCTTCGCGGGAACACTGAAGCTTTCTTT. Amino acid sequence: CACSLRGNTEAFF.

The chain combines TRBV28 with TRBJ1-3; no clear D. Germline V gene sequence: CDR1 MDHEN, CDR2 SYDVKM. V was trimmed by 3 bases and J by 7 bases, leaving 10 bases between them. The CDR3 is 13 amino acids. In DNA form, the CDR3 reads TGTGCCAGCAGTTTCCCACCCGGGAACACCATATATTTT. It translates to CASSFPPGNTIYF. Supplemented by reference TRBV28 and TRBJ1-3, the full variable domain reads DVKVTQSSRYLVKRTGEKVFLECVQDMDHENMFWYRQDPGLGLRLIYFSYDVKMKEKGDIPEGYSVSREKKERFSLILESASTNQTSMYLCASSFPPGNTIYFGEGSWLTVV.

The CDR3 nucleotides are TGTGCCAGCAGTTTAGAGGGGGGGCAGCAGTACTTC. Its translation: CASSLEGGQQYF. The chain links TRBV28 to TRBJ2-7; the D gene is possibly TRBD2 (7 bases). Germline loops: CDR1 MDHEN, CDR2 SYDVKM. V lost 2 bases and J lost 8, with 10 bases in between. The CDR3 runs 12 residues.

V usage is TRBV18 and J usage is TRBJ2-7; 7 positions agree with TRBD1. From germline, CDR1 is KGHSH and CDR2 LQKENI. After removal of 5 bases from V and 3 bases from J, the junction contained 7 bases not matched to a gene. The CDR3 totals 14 residues. The CDR3 loop is CASSSGTDYYEQYF. The CDR3 bases are TGTGCCAGCTCATCAGGGACAGACTACTACGAGCAGTACTTC.